This entry lists 17 T cell receptor beta chains sequenced from one sample in a study of blood T cell repertoires in COVID-19. Method: immunoSEQ multiplex PCR; TCRdb's copy keeps in-frame clones and lacks some. The table shows approximately 200,000 clones, with roughly nine tenths occurring only once. Sequencing used PBMCs or T cells enriched from blood (not recorded which). The receptor source for this set is a man aged 25-45 years who had recovered from COVID-19.

This clone was counted ten times or more. The gene calls are TRBV2 and TRBJ1-5; weak D call: TRBD1 (6 bases). The CDR3 is 14 residues long. Germline V gene data show CDR1 as SNHLY and CDR2 as FYNNEI. The V and J ends lost 6 bases and 5 bases respectively, with 14 bases between them. The CDR3 spells CASRGQSYHQPQHF. DNA of the CDR3: TGTGCCAGCAGAGGACAGTCTTACCATCAGCCCCAGCATTTT.

J is TRBJ1-5 and V is TRBV5-8; 8 nucleotides agree with TRBD1. With V trimmed by 2 bases and J by 7 bases, 14 bases remained unmatched. Germline V gene lookup returns CDR1 SGHTS and CDR2 YDEGEE. There are 17 residues in the CDR3. CDR3 protein: CASSFISSAGGRQPQHF. The DNA of the CDR3 is TGTGCCAGCAGCTTTATTTCCTCGGCAGGGGGCAGACAGCCCCAGCATTTT.

The chain carries TRBV10-3 and TRBJ2-7; 7 nucleotides align to TRBD1. The CDR3 covers 15 residues. Trimming removed 4 bases from V and 4 bases from J; junction bases left unmatched: 10. In germline, CDR1 is ENHRY, CDR2 SYGVKD. The CDR3 nucleotides are TGTGCCATCAGTGTTGGCAGGACAGGAGCTTACGAGCAGTACTTC. Amino acids: CAISVGRTGAYEQYF.

V gene TRBV14 combines with J gene TRBJ2-2, with unresolved D. The CDR3 has 14 residues. Germline values: CDR1 SGHDN, CDR2 FVKESK. Trimming removed 5 bases at V and 6 bases at J, with 13 bases between. The CDR3 is CASSSISAAGELFF. The CDR3 nucleotides read TGTGCCAGCAGCTCTATCTCCGCGGCCGGGGAGCTGTTTTTT.

The V call is TRBV30, the J call TRBJ1-5; 9 bases map to TRBD1. J was trimmed by 6 bases and V by 5 bases; bases with no gene match: 26. This CDR3 is built from 20 residues. Germline CDR1 reads GTSNPN; CDR2 reads SVGIG (reference sequence). Here the CDR3 reads CAWVTRVPNRGTGSGQPQHF. The CDR3, as DNA: TGTGCCTGGGTCACCCGAGTCCCTAATCGCGGGACAGGGAGCGGTCAGCCCCAGCATTTT.

The J gene is TRBJ1-6, the V gene TRBV4-1, with D possibly matching TRBD1 (5 bases). V was shortened by 1 base and J by 9 bases, with 22 bases between the two germline ends. CDR1 MGHRA and CDR2 YSYEKL come from the germline V gene. There are 18 residues in the CDR3. The CDR3 nucleotides are TGCGCCAGCAGCCAAGTTTCCGGGGGGAAGTGGTTTGGTTCACCCCTCCACTTT. As protein: CASSQVSGGKWFGSPLHF.

V gene TRBV7-9 combines with J gene TRBJ2-3, with TRBD1 as a possible D gene (7 bases). V lost 1 base, J lost 4 bases, and 12 bases lay in between. The CDR3 extends over 15 amino acids. CDR1 and CDR2 (germline): SEHNR, FQNEAQ (reference sequence). CDR3 in amino acids: CASSLVGGGADTQYF. DNA for the CDR3: TGTGCCAGCAGCTTAGTTGGAGGGGGCGCAGATACGCAGTATTTT.

The chain couples TRBV3-1 (or the pseudogene TRBV3-2) to TRBJ1-3; TRBD1 aligns across 8 bases. Trimming took 1 base from V and 0 from J; bases not matched to a gene: 5. The CDR3 length is 17 residues. Germline values: CDR1 LGHDT, CDR2 YNNKEL (reference sequence). This CDR3 reads CASSQVTGGFSGNTIYF. The CDR3, as DNA: TGTGCCAGCAGCCAAGTTACAGGGGGTTTCTCTGGAAACACCATATATTTT.

The J gene is TRBJ2-7, the V gene TRBV30; TRBD1 agrees at 8 bases. Germline V gives CDR1 GTSNPN, CDR2 SVGIG (reference sequence). The V and J ends lost 5 bases and 0 bases, in that order; junction bases with no gene match: 3. The CDR3 is 13 amino acids. The CDR3: CAWRTGRSYEQYF. As DNA, the CDR3 is TGTGCCTGGCGGACAGGGCGCTCCTACGAGCAGTACTTC.

The chain combines TRBV7-2 with TRBJ2-3; TRBD1 matches 9 bases. This CDR3 region has 16 residues. Trimming cost V 5 bases and J 2 bases; bases outside gene matches: 8. Germline values: CDR1 SGHTA, CDR2 FQGNSA. The CDR3: CASSASGTGTTDTQYF. The DNA of the CDR3 is TGTGCCAGCAGCGCTTCCGGGACAGGGACCACAGATACGCAGTATTTT.

The gene calls are TRBV19 and TRBJ1-2, with 7 nucleotides matching TRBD1. Germline V gene data show CDR1 as LNHDA and CDR2 as SQIVND (reference sequence). The CDR3 has 15 amino acids. V lost 6 bases, J lost 4 bases, and 11 bases stayed unmatched. The CDR3 nucleotides read TGTGCCAGTAGAACGACTCCCGGGACAGCCTATGGCTACACCTTC. Its translation is CASRTTPGTAYGYTF.

The chain links TRBV4-3 to TRBJ1-3; D gene uncertain. The CDR3 loop spans 15 amino acids. From germline, CDR1 is LGHNA and CDR2 YSLEER. Trimming removed 1 base from V and 0 bases from J, with 7 bases in between. In DNA, the CDR3 is TGCGCCAGCAGCCAAGTAGTGGTCTCTGGAAACACCATATATTTT. It is translated as CASSQVVVSGNTIYF.

The CDR3 bases are TGTGCCAGCAGTTACCGAAACCATTGGGACACCCAGCATTTT. This sequence encodes CASSYRNHWDTQHF. V is TRBV6-5 and J is TRBJ1-5, with a weak D call TRBD1 (6 bases). The CDR3 is 14 residues long. Germline V lookup: CDR1 MNHEY, CDR2 SVGAGI. The ends were cut back, 2 bases at V and 11 bases at J, with 16 bases in the middle.

This clone was counted a single time. V and J are TRBV28 and TRBJ1-2, with 10 bases aligning to TRBD1. After removal of 4 bases from V and 11 bases from J, the junction contained 7 bases not matched to a gene. Looked up from germline, CDR1 is MDHEN and CDR2 is SYDVKM. CDR3 length: 13 amino acids. The CDR3 sequence is CASSSSWTGGYTF. CDR3 DNA: TGTGCCAGCAGTTCCTCATGGACAGGGGGTTACACCTTC.

This rearrangement joins TRBV7-9 to TRBJ1-3, with TRBD1 matching over 7 bases. Germline values: CDR1 SEHNR, CDR2 FQNEAQ (reference sequence). J gave up 0 bases and V 0 bases, and 5 bases lay outside the gene matches. The CDR3 covers 17 residues. In DNA form, the CDR3 reads TGTGCCAGCAGCTTAGCGGGGACAGTTAACTCTGGAAACACCATATATTTT. Protein sequence: CASSLAGTVNSGNTIYF. Drawing the rest from reference TRBV7-9 and TRBJ1-3, the complete variable domain is DTGVSQNPRHKITKRGQNVTFRCDPISEHNRLYWYRQTLGQGPEFLTYFQNEAQLEKSRLLSDRFSAERPKGSFSTLEIQRTEQGDSAMYLCASSLAGTVNSGNTIYFGEGSWLTVV.

This clone has only one observation. Written as DNA, the CDR3 is TGTGCCAGCAGTTGGGCCCCGCTCTCTGGCTACACCTTC. Residues: CASSWAPLSGYTF. The chain has TRBV28 and TRBJ1-2; D uncertain. Germline V gives CDR1 MDHEN, CDR2 SYDVKM. V was pared by 4 bases and J by 7 bases, with 13 bases between. The CDR3 is 13 residues long.

The J gene is TRBJ2-7, the V gene TRBV4-3, with no clear D. V was pared by 0 bases and J by 4 bases, with 10 bases between. The CDR3 sequence is 14 residues long. Germline CDR1 LGHNA, CDR2 YSLEER. CDR3 protein: CASSQETTVYEQYF. CDR3 DNA: TGCGCCAGCAGCCAAGAAACGACTGTTTACGAGCAGTACTTC.